This T cell receptor (beta chain) was captured by sequencing in a study of Tregs in tolerant kidney transplant recipients. The CDR3 is made up of 15 amino acids. V lost 5 bases and J lost 0, with 11 bases in between. Germline V gene lookup returns CDR1 SEHNR and CDR2 FQNEAQ (reference sequence). Mixed chimerism was transient after nonmyeloablative marrow transplants from related graft donors. Unstimulated Tregs (CD4+CD25+CD127-) and CD4+CD25- non-Tregs were sorted from PBMCs. Using immunoSEQ multiplex PCR, the repertoire was profiled, and TCRdb retains in-frame clones only, with some absent. The sample holds 30,000 to 40,000 clones. General study results and limits: The most relevant donor-specific Treg TCRbeta repertoire apparently came from expansion with activated donor B cells.

In regard to this clone: Antigen: not known. The read terminates 3 residues ahead of where the CDR3 ends, so the germline J gene completes it.

The sequence was collected from a human patient who received a combined kidney and bone marrow transplant. Some T cells may be graft donor cells. Specimen: CD4+ T cells from blood (PBMCs), collected 24 months after the transplant. The J gene is TRBJ2-1, the V gene TRBV7-9; maybe TRBD1 (6 bases). The sequenced CDR3 bases are TGTGCCAGCAGCCCCGGGACACACTCCTACAATGAG. Translation gives CASSPGTHSYNE. The CDR3, in full, reads CASSPGTHSYNEQFF.